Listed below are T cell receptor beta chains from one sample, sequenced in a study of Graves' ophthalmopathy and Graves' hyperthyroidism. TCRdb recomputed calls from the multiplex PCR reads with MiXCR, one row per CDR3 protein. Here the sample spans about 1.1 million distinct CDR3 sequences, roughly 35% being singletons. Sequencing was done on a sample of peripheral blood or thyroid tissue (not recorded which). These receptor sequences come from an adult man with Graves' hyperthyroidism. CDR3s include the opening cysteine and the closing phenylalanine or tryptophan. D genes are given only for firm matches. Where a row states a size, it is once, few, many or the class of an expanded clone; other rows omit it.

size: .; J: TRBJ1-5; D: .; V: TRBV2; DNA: TGTGCCACCAGTGATGCGCAGGGGAGCAATCAGCCCCAGCATTTT; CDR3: CATSDAQGSNQPQHF
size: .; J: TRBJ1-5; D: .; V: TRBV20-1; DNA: TGCAGTGCTAGAGTCCCGGGACGGGAGAATCAGCCCCAGCATTTT; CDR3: CSARVPGRENQPQHF
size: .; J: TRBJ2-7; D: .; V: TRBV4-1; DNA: TGCGCCAGCAGCCAAGCCAGGGGCGGACCCTACGAGCAGTACTTC; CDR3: CASSQARGGPYEQYF
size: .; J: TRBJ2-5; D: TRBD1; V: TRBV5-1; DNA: TGCGCCAGCAGCTTGGTAGGGGATGGGACAGATACGCAGTACTTC; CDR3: CASSLVGDGTDTQYF
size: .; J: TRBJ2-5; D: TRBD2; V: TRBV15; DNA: TGTGCCACCAGCACGGGAACTAGCGGGGGCGAGGGGACCCAGTACTTC; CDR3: CATSTGTSGGEGTQYF
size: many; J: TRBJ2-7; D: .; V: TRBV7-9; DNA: TGTGCCAGCAGCTTTCAGGCCACCTACGAGCAGTACTTC; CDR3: CASSFQATYEQYF
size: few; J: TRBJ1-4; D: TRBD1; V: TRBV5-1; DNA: TGCGCCAGCAGGCCGACAGGGAAGTCTAATGAAAAACTGTTTTTT; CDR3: CASRPTGKSNEKLFF
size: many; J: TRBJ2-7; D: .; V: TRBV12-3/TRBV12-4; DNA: TGTGCCAGCAGTTCCCACGGCGGAACCTACGAGCAGTACTTC; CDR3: CASSSHGGTYEQYF
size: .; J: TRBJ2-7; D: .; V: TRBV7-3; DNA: TGTGCCAGCAGCCACATCACCGGGGAGCAGTACTTC; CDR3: CASSHITGEQYF
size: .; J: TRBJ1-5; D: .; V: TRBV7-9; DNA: TGTGCCAGCAGGGGCGGGACCCCTCAGCCCCAGCATTTT; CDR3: CASRGGTPQPQHF
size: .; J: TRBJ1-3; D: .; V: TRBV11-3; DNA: TGTGCCAGCAGCTCCCAATCTGGAAACACCATATATTTT; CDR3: CASSSQSGNTIYF
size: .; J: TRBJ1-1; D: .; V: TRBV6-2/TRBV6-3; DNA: TGTGCCAGCAAGGAGAGACGAGAGAACACTGAAGCTTTCTTT; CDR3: CASKERRENTEAFF
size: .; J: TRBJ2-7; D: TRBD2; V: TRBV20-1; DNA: TGCAGTGCTAGACTTCGGGACTACGGGCAGTACTTC; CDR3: CSARLRDYGQYF
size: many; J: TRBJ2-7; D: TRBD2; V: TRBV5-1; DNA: TGCGCCAGCAGCTTACTAGCGGAAGTGAATTACGAGCAGTACTTC; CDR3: CASSLLAEVNYEQYF
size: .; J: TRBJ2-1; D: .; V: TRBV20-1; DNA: TGCAGTGCTTACAGGGATTCGGCCTACAATGAGCAGTTCTTC; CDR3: CSAYRDSAYNEQFF
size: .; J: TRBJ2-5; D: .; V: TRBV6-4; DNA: TGTGCCATCAGTGACCCCTTGGGGACCCAGTACTTC; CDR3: CAISDPLGTQYF
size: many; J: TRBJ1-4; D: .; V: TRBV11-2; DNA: TGTGCCAGCAGCCACCCGACAGACTCCAATGAAAAACTGTTTTTT; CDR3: CASSHPTDSNEKLFF
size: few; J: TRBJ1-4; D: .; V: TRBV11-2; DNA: TGTGCCAGCAGCCGCGGGGTTGGAGGGGGAGAAAAACTGTTTTTT; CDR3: CASSRGVGGGEKLFF
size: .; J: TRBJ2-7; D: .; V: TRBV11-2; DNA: TGTGCCAGCACCCAGGGGGGGCTTTTCTACGAGCAGTACTTC; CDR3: CASTQGGLFYEQYF
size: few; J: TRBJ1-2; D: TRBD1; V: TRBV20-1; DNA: TGCAGTGCTAGAGTTACCACAGGGGCTCGCGGCTACACCTTC; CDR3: CSARVTTGARGYTF
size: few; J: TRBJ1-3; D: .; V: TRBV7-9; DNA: TGTGCCAGCAGCTTACCCGATGGTGTAGTATATTTT; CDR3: CASSLPDGVVYF
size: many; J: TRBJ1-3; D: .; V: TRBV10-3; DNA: TGTGCCATCAGTGCCGGCGGCGGGGAAAGGGGAGTATATTTT; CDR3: CAISAGGGERGVYF
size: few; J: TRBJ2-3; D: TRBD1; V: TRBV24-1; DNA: TGTGCCACCAGCGACAACAGGGGTCGCACAGATACGCAGTATTTT; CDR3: CATSDNRGRTDTQYF
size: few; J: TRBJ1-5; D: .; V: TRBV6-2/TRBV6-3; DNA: TGTGCCATAAGGGACAAGGTTAATCAGCCCCAGCATTTT; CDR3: CAIRDKVNQPQHF
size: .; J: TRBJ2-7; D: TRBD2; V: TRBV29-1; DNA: TGCAGCGTTCGCGGGGGGGCTACCTACGAGCAGTACTTC; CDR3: CSVRGGATYEQYF
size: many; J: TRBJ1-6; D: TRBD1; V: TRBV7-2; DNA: TGTGCCAGCAGCTCCCAGTCGGGCAGGGGGGGGTCACCCCTCCACTTT; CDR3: CASSSQSGRGGSPLHF
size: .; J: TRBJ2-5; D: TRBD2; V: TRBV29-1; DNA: TGCAGTACTTGGGGGGGAGGTGACGAGACCCAGTACTTC; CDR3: CSTWGGGDETQYF
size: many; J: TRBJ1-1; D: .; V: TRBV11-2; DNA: TGTGCCAGCAGCGTAGGGCCTTCCAGACCGGCTTTCTTT; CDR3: CASSVGPSRPAFF